A single sample is the source of the 18 T cell receptor beta chains below, sequenced in a study of siplizumab effects on memory and regulatory T cells. Sequencing used immunoSEQ multiplex PCR; TCRdb keeps in-frame clones, though not all of them. This sample has about 46,000 clones, with 93% found just once. Sequencing was done on a sample of CD8+ T cells sorted from blood. The receptors were sampled from a human donor in good health.

V is TRBV7-8 and J is TRBJ2-1, with D perhaps matching TRBD1 or TRBD2 (5 bases each). Germline V gene sequence: CDR1 SGHVS, CDR2 FQNEAQ. This CDR3 contains 15 residues. V gave up 5 bases and J gave up 8 bases, with 19 bases separating them. This CDR3 is CASSIGFGGGDEQFF. CDR3 nucleotide sequence: TGTGCCAGCAGCATAGGGTTTGGGGGTGGGGATGAGCAGTTCTTC.

The CDR3 DNA follows: TGTGCCAGCAGTCCTCAGGGGGGCGAGCAGTACTTC. Its protein product is CASSPQGGEQYF. The chain joins TRBV9 to TRBJ2-7; a possible D gene is TRBD1 (7 bases). The CDR3 runs to 12 residues. V was pared by 5 bases and J by 6 bases, with 12 bases between. Germline-derived CDR1 and CDR2 are SGDLS and YYNGEE.

The chain uses TRBV14 and TRBJ1-2; no firm D call. The CDR3 has 14 residues. Germline V gives CDR1 SGHDN, CDR2 FVKESK. Trimming removed 1 base from V and 4 bases from J, with 10 bases in between. The CDR3 DNA is TGTGCCAGCAGCCAAGGGGGAATTCCCTATGGCTACACCTTC. This codes for CASSQGGIPYGYTF. Supplemented by reference TRBV14 and TRBJ1-2, the full variable domain reads EAGVTQFPSHSVIEKGQTVTLRCDPISGHDNLYWYRRVMGKEIKFLLHFVKESKQDESGMPNNRFLAERTGGTYSTLKVQPAELEDSGVYFCASSQGGIPYGYTFGSGTRLTVV.

The rearrangement joins TRBV27 to TRBJ2-1; possible D gene TRBD1, 6 bases. Germline V gene data show CDR1 as MNHEY and CDR2 as SMNVEV (reference sequence). The CDR3 has 16 amino acids. The V and J ends lost 9 bases and 1 base respectively, with 19 bases between them. The CDR3 DNA sequence: TGTGCCAGTAGGGGGTTACAGCCATTTTCCTACAATGAGCAGTTCTTC. This codes for CASRGLQPFSYNEQFF.

The DNA of the CDR3 is TGTGCCAGCAGCTTAGAGGGGACTAAAAATGAGCAGTTCTTC. It codes for CASSLEGTKNEQFF. The genes are TRBV11-3 and TRBJ2-1, with 7 bases identical to TRBD2. The CDR3 sequence is 14 residues long. Germline V gives CDR1 SGHNT, CDR2 YENEEA. V gave up 0 bases and J gave up 7 bases; unmatched junction bases: 3.

For this clone: This same CDR3 is encoded by further DNA sequences in the sample. CDR3 DNA sequence: TGTGCTAGTGGTTTAGGGGGCCCCTACAATGAGCAGTTCTTC. Protein: CASGLGGPYNEQFF. The V call is TRBV12-5, the J call TRBJ2-1; 7 nucleotides align to TRBD1. CDR3 size: 14 residues. The V and J ends lost 3 bases and 2 bases, in that order; junction bases with no gene match: 1. Germline CDR1 LGHNT, CDR2 FRNRAP.

This clone appeared a single time. The CDR3 DNA sequence: TGTGCCAGCAGCGGGGACAGGGGGAGGGGGCAGTACTTC. Translated, it gives CASSGDRGRGQYF. The chain is built from TRBV7-8 and TRBJ2-7; 11 positions agree with TRBD1. The V segment lost 5 bases and the J segment 9 bases; nucleotides outside the gene matches: 6. Germline V lookup: CDR1 SGHVS, CDR2 FQNEAQ. This CDR3 has 13 amino acids.

This chain connects TRBV11-2 to TRBJ2-7, with D maybe TRBD1 (6 bases). CDR1 SGHAT and CDR2 FQNNGV come from the germline V gene. The CDR3 extends over 13 amino acids. Between the trimmed V and J ends, which lost 5 bases and 3 bases, there was a span of 11 bases. The CDR3 nucleotides read TGTGCCAGCAGCAAGACAGGTGGCTACGAGCAGTACTTC. Protein product: CASSKTGGYEQYF.

The chain links TRBV30 to TRBJ2-7; 9 bases match TRBD1. The CDR3 contains 13 residues. From germline, CDR1 is GTSNPN and CDR2 SVGIG (reference sequence). V gave up 4 bases and J gave up 6 bases; unmatched junction bases: 7. The CDR3: CAWTWDRAGEQYF. The CDR3 DNA is TGTGCCTGGACCTGGGACAGGGCAGGCGAGCAGTACTTC.

The chain recombines TRBV14 with TRBJ2-1; 7 bases agree with TRBD2. The CDR3 length is 13 residues. With V trimmed by 6 bases and J by 6 bases, 5 bases remained unmatched. Germline CDR1 reads SGHDN; CDR2 reads FVKESK. The CDR3 nucleotides are TGTGCCAGCAGGGGACTATTAAGCAATGAGCAGTTCTTC. Translated, it gives CASRGLLSNEQFF.

This clone showed up just once. The CDR3 sequence: CASSQSPGIVGYTF. DNA for the CDR3: TGCGCCAGCAGCCAGTCCCCAGGGATTGTTGGCTACACCTTC. The chain links TRBV4-1 to TRBJ1-2; possibly TRBD1 for D (5 bases). The CDR3 has 14 amino acids. CDR1 is MGHRA and CDR2 is YSYEKL in the germline V gene. Trimming shortened V by 3 bases and J by 7 bases, and 15 bases separated the two germline ends.

This chain joins TRBV6-5 and TRBJ2-2; 8 positions match TRBD1. The CDR3 spans 16 residues. Germline V gives CDR1 MNHEY, CDR2 SVGAGI. V was pared by 4 bases and J by 4 bases, with 8 bases of the junction left unmatched. The CDR3 coding sequence is TGTGCCAGCAGTTCGGTGGACAGGGTGGCCACCGGGGAGCTGTTTTTT. Amino acids: CASSSVDRVATGELFF.

V and J are TRBV7-6 and TRBJ2-3; no firm D call. Germline CDR1 and CDR2: SGHVS and FNYEAQ. Deletions cut 2 bases from V and 4 bases from J, with 4 bases between. This CDR3 has 12 amino acids. The CDR3 sequence: CASSLNSDTQYF. The DNA for the CDR3 is TGTGCCAGCAGCTTAAACTCAGATACGCAGTATTTT.

This chain connects TRBV7-9 to TRBJ2-1, with TRBD2 identical over 9 bases. Germline CDR1 and CDR2: SEHNR and FQNEAQ (reference sequence). With 5 bases clipped from V and 4 bases from J, the junction kept 9 bases outside the gene matches. CDR3 length: 16 residues. The DNA for the CDR3 is TGTGCCAGCAGCCCCCGTATAGCGGGAGCATACAATGAGCAGTTCTTC. It encodes CASSPRIAGAYNEQFF.

The J gene is TRBJ1-4, the V gene TRBV27, with D possibly being TRBD1 (5 bases). V dropped 5 bases and J dropped 0 bases, with 16 bases sitting between them. The CDR3 contains 17 residues. Per germline, CDR1 MNHEY and CDR2 SMNVEV (reference sequence). This CDR3 is CASSADREAATNEKLFF. As DNA, the CDR3 is TGTGCCAGCAGTGCCGACAGAGAAGCTGCAACTAATGAAAAACTGTTTTTT.

The chain recombines TRBV7-2 with TRBJ2-7; possible D gene TRBD2, 5 bases. In germline, CDR1 is SGHTA, CDR2 FQGNSA. The CDR3 length is 15 residues. V lost 2 bases, J lost 2 bases, and 13 bases lay in between. CDR3: CASSLYLTGTYEQYF. The CDR3 DNA reads as TGTGCCAGCAGCTTATACCTGACGGGGACCTACGAGCAGTACTTC.

The rearrangement joins TRBV5-1 to TRBJ1-1; D ambiguous. The V end was cut by 0 bases, the J end by 0 bases, with 3 bases between. The CDR3 is made up of 13 amino acids. Germline V gene data show CDR1 as SGHRS and CDR2 as YFSETQ. The CDR3 nucleotides are TGCGCCAGCAGCTTGGGGGTGAACACTGAAGCTTTCTTT. Its translation: CASSLGVNTEAFF.

V is TRBV27 and J is TRBJ1-2, with 8 positions matching TRBD1. The CDR3 consists of 16 residues. The germline gives CDR1 MNHEY, CDR2 SMNVEV (reference sequence). Unmatched junction bases numbered 8, after V lost 3 bases and J lost 2 bases. As DNA, the CDR3 is TGTGCCAGCAGTTTTCTGGACAGGGTCGAAAACTATGGCTACACCTTC. It translates to CASSFLDRVENYGYTF.